This TCR beta chain was recovered during a study of CD8+CD57+ T cells in acquired aplastic anemia. Profiling that covered TCR beta VDJ and CDR3 relied on genomic DNA as its template. One entry per CDR3 protein, called by TCRdb with MiXCR from the reads. The data contain a few hundred thousand distinct CDR3 sequences, roughly 55% of them singletons. V was pared by 5 bases and J by 6 bases, with 5 bases of the junction left unmatched. This CDR3 contains 13 residues. In germline, CDR1 is SGHTA, CDR2 FQGNSA. The V and J genes are TRBV7-2 and TRBJ2-7, with 9 bases fitting TRBD1. The clonotype was recovered from a human donor in good health. Sequencing was done on a sample of sorted CD4+, CD8+, or CD8+CD57+ T cells (not recorded which) from PBMCs. The CDR3 DNA reads as TGTGCCAGCAGCCTGGACAGGGGTCGCGAGCAGTACTTC. Its translation is CASSLDRGREQYF.